This T cell receptor beta chain was documented in a study of blood T cell repertoires in COVID-19. In the study overall: Samples came from the United States, Italy and Spain, spanning acute and convalescent COVID-19.

Germline CDR1 and CDR2: MDHEN and SYDVKM. The CDR3 loop spans 13 amino acids. V gave up 5 bases and J gave up 11 bases; unmatched junction bases: 5. Data came from immunoSEQ multiplex PCR; TCRdb stores just in-frame clones and leaves some out. The sample records about 59,000 clones, 65% to 80% being singletons. This clonotype was sampled from a man in his 60s with acute or convalescent COVID-19. J is TRBJ1-6 and V is TRBV28; 8 positions agree with TRBD1. The material sequenced was peripheral blood. The chain's CDR3 is CASSRQGRAPLHF. The CDR3 DNA sequence: TGTGCCAGCAGTCGACAGGGGAGGGCACCCCTCCACTTT.